What follows are 16 T cell receptor beta chains derived from one specimen sequenced in a study of vaccination and CD4 T cells after COVID-19. An Oncomine TCR Beta short-read assay was used to sequence the DNA from cultured CD4+ T cells. Using its own MiXCR run on the PCR reads, TCRdb lists one record per CDR3 protein. This sample carries more than 10,000 distinct CDR3 sequences, 25% to 35% of them seen once, and the ten largest clones take 13%. Sample treatment: 10-day PBMC culture with coronavirus spike peptide pools or control peptides (ViraFEST assay). These receptors are not linked to any known antigen. The specimen comprised CD4+ T cells from blood, cultured in vitro, sampled after SARS-CoV-2 vaccination. These TCRs come from a human donor who had recovered from COVID-19.

The rearrangement uses TRBV5-1 and TRBJ2-3; 9 bases line up with TRBD2. Germline V gene data show CDR1 as SGHRS and CDR2 as YFSETQ. V was pared by 1 base and J by 5 bases, with 8 bases of the junction left unmatched. CDR3 length: 16 amino acids. DNA of the CDR3: TGCGCCAGCAGCTTGTTTAGCGGGAGAGGAGGAGATACGCAGTATTTT. Its translation is CASSLFSGRGGDTQYF.

J is TRBJ1-3 and V is TRBV6-5; D remains ambiguous. The CDR3 length is 14 residues. Trimming cost V 0 bases and J 6 bases, with 9 bases left between them. The germline V gene encodes CDR1 MNHEY and CDR2 SVGAGI. CDR3 residues: CASSYSSLENTIYF. The CDR3 region has the DNA TGTGCCAGCAGTTACTCTTCATTAGAAAACACCATATATTTT.

This rearrangement joins TRBV5-1 to TRBJ1-5; 8 bases match TRBD1. Unmatched junction bases numbered 5, after V lost 0 bases and J lost 6 bases. The CDR3 has 15 residues. CDR1 is SGHRS and CDR2 is YFSETQ in the germline V gene. CDR3 in DNA: TGCGCCAGCAGCTTGGAGGGGACAGGAAGTCAGCCCCAGCATTTT. Translation gives CASSLEGTGSQPQHF.

V usage is TRBV7-3 and J usage is TRBJ1-2, with TRBD1 matching over 8 bases. V was clipped by 1 base and J by 4 bases; unmatched bases: 5. The CDR3 runs to 15 residues. CDR1 is SGHTA, CDR2 FQGTGA, per germline. In nucleotides, the CDR3 is TGTGCCAGCAGCTTAAGGTGGACAGGGCCCTATGGCTACACCTTC. Amino acids: CASSLRWTGPYGYTF. The full variable domain, in which reference TRBV7-3 and TRBJ1-2 provide the parts outside the CDR3, is GAGVSQTPSNKVTEKGKYVELRCDPISGHTALYWYRQSLGQGPEFLIYFQGTGAADDSGLPNDRFFAVRPEGSVSTLKIQRTERGDSAVYLCASSLRWTGPYGYTFGSGTRLTVV.

The sample holds a few counts of this clonotype. This rearrangement joins TRBV20-1 to TRBJ1-1; 9 bases map to TRBD1. Per the germline V gene, CDR1 is DFQATT and CDR2 is SNEGSKA (reference sequence). V was clipped by 1 base and J by 4 bases; unmatched bases: 10. The CDR3 runs to 16 residues. This CDR3 is CSARVLGQGPSTEAFF. The CDR3 DNA sequence: TGCAGTGCTAGAGTTCTGGGACAGGGTCCGAGCACTGAAGCTTTCTTT.

Only a few counts were recorded for this clonotype. V is TRBV7-8 and J is TRBJ2-6, with 8 bases aligning to TRBD2. This CDR3 has 16 residues. V shed 8 bases and J 0 bases; nucleotides not matched to a gene: 6. Germline lookup yields CDR1 SGHVS and CDR2 FQNEAQ. The CDR3 sequence: CASGGTSFSGANVLTF. The CDR3 bases are TGTGCCAGCGGGGGGACTAGTTTCTCTGGGGCCAACGTCCTGACTTTC.

The chain links TRBV11-2 to TRBJ2-5; D might be TRBD2 (5 bases). The CDR3 is 17 residues long. Germline CDR1 is SGHAT and CDR2 is FQNNGV. V was cut by 5 bases and J by 2 bases, with 21 bases left in between. The CDR3 DNA reads as TGTGCCAGCAGCCCCCGCTTGTTGAGGGTAATTCAAGAGACCCAGTACTTC. This sequence encodes CASSPRLLRVIQETQYF.

The gene calls are TRBV7-2 and TRBJ1-1; TRBD1 might be the D (6 bases). V dropped 5 bases and J dropped 5 bases, with 18 bases sitting between them. The CDR3 covers 15 residues. Germline assignment: CDR1 SGHTA and CDR2 FQGNSA. CDR3 sequence reads: CASSIGTPGVTEAFF. CDR3 DNA sequence: TGTGCCAGCAGCATTGGGACACCCGGCGTTACTGAAGCTTTCTTT.

This clonotype was counted only a few times. The chain recombines TRBV27 with TRBJ2-1; D not certain. The CDR3 covers 14 residues. Germline CDR1 MNHEY, CDR2 SMNVEV (reference sequence). V was trimmed by 6 bases and J by 10 bases, leaving 19 bases between them. The CDR3 nucleotides are TGTGCCAGCAGCCAAACCCCCTCGGGCGAGGAGCAGTTCTTC. This translates into CASSQTPSGEEQFF.

This clonotype has a handful of counts. J is TRBJ2-1 and V is TRBV27, with 7 bases matching TRBD2. Germline V CDR1 and CDR2: MNHEY, SMNVEV (reference sequence). The CDR3 loop spans 15 amino acids. With V trimmed by 5 bases and J by 0 bases, 4 bases remained unmatched. As DNA, the CDR3 is TGTGCCAGCAGTCCCAGGGAGGGCTCCTACAATGAGCAGTTCTTC. Translated: CASSPREGSYNEQFF.

The CDR3 protein is CASSSAWAGGLEQYF. In DNA form, the CDR3 reads TGCGCCAGCAGTTCGGCCTGGGCAGGGGGCTTAGAGCAGTACTTC. The J gene is TRBJ2-7, the V gene TRBV4-3, with 8 bases matching TRBD1. CDR3 length: 15 residues. Germline values: CDR1 LGHNA, CDR2 YSLEER. The V gene end was trimmed by 6 bases and the J gene end by 7 bases; junction bases not matched to a gene: 14.

The rearrangement uses TRBV6-2 or TRBV6-3 and TRBJ2-5; the match to TRBD2 covers 7 bases. V was pared by 2 bases and J by 9 bases, with 12 bases of the junction left unmatched. The CDR3 length is 15 residues. Germline CDR1 is MNHEY and CDR2 is SVGEGT. CDR3 amino acids: CASSYDSSGTEAQYF. CDR3 DNA sequence: TGTGCCAGCAGTTACGATTCTAGCGGCACCGAGGCCCAGTACTTC.

In its sample, this clonotype was seen a few times. This sequence joins TRBV24-1 and TRBJ1-6; no definite D call. Trimming cost V 4 bases and J 7 bases, with 4 bases left between them. Germline loops: CDR1 KGHDR, CDR2 SFDVKD. There are 12 residues in the CDR3. For the CDR3, the DNA is TGTGCCACCAGTGACCGAAATTCACCCCTCCACTTT. Translation: CATSDRNSPLHF.

This clonotype is labeled as medium-sized. This chain links TRBV6-2 or TRBV6-3 with TRBJ2-5, with D possibly TRBD1 on 5 matching bases. The CDR3 runs 15 residues. Germline V lookup: CDR1 MNHEY, CDR2 SVGEGT. V shed 2 bases and J shed 1 base, with 11 bases lying between them. Here the CDR3 reads CASSYQGFLQETQYF. The CDR3 DNA reads TGTGCCAGCAGTTACCAGGGATTTCTCCAAGAGACCCAGTACTTC.

This clonotype was observed a handful of times. This sequence joins TRBV24-1 and TRBJ2-5; the D is unclear. Germline V gene sequence: CDR1 KGHDR, CDR2 SFDVKD. Trimming pared 9 bases from V and 0 bases from J, leaving 10 bases between. The CDR3 covers 13 residues. The CDR3 region is CATSFGNQETQYF. In nucleotides, the CDR3 is TGTGCCACCTCATTTGGGAACCAAGAGACCCAGTACTTC.

The chain links TRBV11-3 to TRBJ2-1; 11 bases match TRBD1. From germline, CDR1 is SGHNT and CDR2 YENEEA. The CDR3 length is 22 residues. V dropped 8 bases and J dropped 1; count of bases not matched to a gene: 25. The CDR3 here is CASPVSRRRGTGGVGSYNEQFF. The CDR3 coding sequence is TGTGCCAGCCCGGTGTCCCGTAGAAGGGGGACAGGGGGTGTTGGATCCTACAATGAGCAGTTCTTC. Variable domain in full (rest from reference TRBV11-3 and TRBJ2-1): EAGVVQSPRYKIIEKKQPVAFWCNPISGHNTLYWYLQNLGQGPELLIRYENEEAVDDSQLPKDRFSAERLKGVDSTLKIQPAELGDSAVYLCASPVSRRRGTGGVGSYNEQFFGPGTRLTVL.